One sample yielded the 10 T cell receptor beta chains listed below, sequenced in a study of cytomegalovirus exposure and HLA in healthy donors. The PCR used 60 Vbeta and 13 Jbeta primers. Sequenced by immunoSEQ multiplex PCR; TCRdb stores in-frame clones only, minus some. The repertoire holds around 190,000 clones, approximately 86% seen once, with around 1.5% in the top ten. Sequencing input: PBMCs. The receptor set was obtained from a woman aged 18-29 years in good health and CMV-seronegative.

The chain employs TRBV9 and TRBJ2-7; TRBD2 matches at 8 bases. This CDR3 has 16 amino acids. The V segment lost 3 bases and the J segment 0 bases; nucleotides outside the gene matches: 8. Looked up from germline, CDR1 is SGDLS and CDR2 is YYNGEE. The CDR3, as DNA: TGTGCCAGCAGCGCCCAGCCTAGCGGGTTCTCCTACGAGCAGTACTTC. It yields the protein CASSAQPSGFSYEQYF.

The rearrangement joins TRBV5-1 to TRBJ2-2; 9 bases match TRBD1. The CDR3 spans 15 residues. J gave up 7 bases and V 3 bases, and 7 bases lay outside the gene matches. Germline values: CDR1 SGHRS, CDR2 YFSETQ. CDR3 residues: CASSYGTGFGGELFF. The CDR3, as DNA: TGCGCCAGCAGCTACGGGACAGGGTTTGGCGGGGAGCTGTTTTTT. Looking up the rest from reference TRBV5-1 and TRBJ2-2 gives the full variable domain: KAGVTQTPRYLIKTRGQQVTLSCSPISGHRSVSWYQQTPGQGLQFLFEYFSETQRNKGNFPGRFSGRQFSNSRSEMNVSTLELGDSALYLCASSYGTGFGGELFFGEGSRLTVL.

The rearrangement joins TRBV29-1 to TRBJ1-2; possibly TRBD1 for D (5 bases). This CDR3 has 15 amino acids. V lost 0 bases to trimming and J lost 8 bases, with 19 bases between them. CDR1 and CDR2 from the germline V gene are SQVTM and ANQGSEA. The chain's CDR3 is CSVEDLSVGARGYTF. The CDR3 DNA reads TGCAGCGTTGAAGATCTAAGTGTAGGGGCGAGGGGCTACACCTTC.

This clone was detected only once. Written as DNA, the CDR3 is TGTGCCAATTCGCTTGGGGCCGCATCTACCTACGAGCAGTACTTC. It specifies CANSLGAASTYEQYF. The chain employs TRBV6-1 and TRBJ2-7; possibly TRBD1 for D (5 bases). This CDR3 region has 15 residues. V gave up 10 bases and J gave up 2 bases, with 21 bases separating them. CDR1 and CDR2 from the germline V gene are MNHNS and SASEGT.

The chain has TRBV11-2 and TRBJ1-1, with D tentatively TRBD1 (5 bases). Germline values: CDR1 SGHAT, CDR2 FQNNGV. This CDR3 contains 18 residues. V was cut by 1 base and J by 0 bases, with 18 bases left in between. CDR3 nucleotide sequence: TGTGCCAGCAGCTTAGCTTTGACAGAAAGAGGCATGAACACTGAAGCTTTCTTT. It codes for CASSLALTERGMNTEAFF.

V is TRBV6-6 and J is TRBJ2-7, with D possibly being TRBD2 (6 bases). Per the germline V gene, CDR1 is MNHNY and CDR2 is SVGAGI (reference sequence). CDR3 length equals 11 residues. V gave up 11 bases and J gave up 3 bases, with 11 bases separating them. The CDR3 loop reads CAGGPSYEQYF. The CDR3 bases are TGTGCCGGAGGGCCAAGCTACGAGCAGTACTTC.

This chain uses TRBV7-6 with TRBJ2-3; D possibly corresponds to TRBD1 (5 bases). V lost 2 bases and J 3 bases, leaving 15 bases between the germline ends. The CDR3 covers 16 residues. In germline, CDR1 is SGHVS, CDR2 FNYEAQ. The CDR3 reads CASSLSRWGSTDTQYF. The DNA for the CDR3 is TGTGCCAGCAGCTTAAGTCGGTGGGGCTCTACAGATACGCAGTATTTT.

The chain links TRBV5-4 to TRBJ2-3; 8 bases align to TRBD2. Germline V gene lookup returns CDR1 SGHNT and CDR2 YYREEE (reference sequence). The V gene end was trimmed by 4 bases and the J gene end by 0 bases; junction bases not matched to a gene: 7. The CDR3 has 16 amino acids. CDR3 in DNA: TGTGCCAGCAGCCCCCGGGTAGCGGGGAGCACAGATACGCAGTATTTT. It yields the protein CASSPRVAGSTDTQYF.

The rearrangement uses TRBV9 and TRBJ1-1, with no clear D. The CDR3 length is 14 residues. Germline V gene lookup returns CDR1 SGDLS and CDR2 YYNGEE. Trimming left V 0 bases short and J 0 bases short, with 6 bases between. CDR3 in DNA: TGTGCCAGCAGCGTAGCGACTATGAACACTGAAGCTTTCTTT. Translated: CASSVATMNTEAFF. Full variable domain (outside the CDR3, taken from reference TRBV9 and TRBJ1-1): DSGVTQTPKHLITATGQRVTLRCSPRSGDLSVYWYQQSLDQGLQFLIQYYNGEERAKGNILERFSAQQFPDLHSELNLSSLELGDSALYFCASSVATMNTEAFFGQGTRLTVV.

J is TRBJ2-7 and V is TRBV11-2, with a tentative D call TRBD2 (6 bases). The CDR3 length is 13 residues. CDR1 and CDR2 from the germline V gene are SGHAT and FQNNGV. V gave up 4 bases and J gave up 3 bases, with 10 bases separating them. CDR3 nucleotides: TGTGCCAGCAGCTACGGGAGAAACTACGAGCAGTACTTC. This sequence encodes CASSYGRNYEQYF.